The rows below give T cell receptor beta chains drawn from one sample of a study of T cells after yellow fever vaccination. TCRdb reprocessed the 5' RACE reads via MiXCR and lists one record per CDR3 protein. The sample carries roughly 250,000 distinct CDR3 sequences, 10% to 15% recorded once. The sequencing used CD4+ T cells sorted from PBMCs, collected 45 days after the yellow fever booster vaccination. The receptors were sampled from a man aged 30 to 45 who received the YFV17D yellow fever vaccine. Each CDR3 is given with its conserved first and last residue. D genes are given only for firm matches. Clone size, where shown, is once, few, many, or a class for clones that have expanded.

.	TRBJ2-7	few	TRBV12-3/TRBV12-4	TGTGCCAGCCGCGGGGCCGGCTACGAGCAGTACTTC	CASRGAGYEQYF
.	TRBJ1-2	few	TRBV5-1	TGCGCCAGCAGCGAGGGGAGTCCTGGTGTTGGCTACACCTTC	CASSEGSPGVGYTF
.	TRBJ2-3	.	TRBV18	TGTGCCAGCTCACCTTTCAGCGGAAACACAGATACGCAGTATTTT	CASSPFSGNTDTQYF
TRBD1	TRBJ2-5	many	TRBV20-1	TGCAGTGTCCCCCCAGGGGGAGAGACCCAGTACTTC	CSVPPGGETQYF
.	TRBJ2-5	few	TRBV5-1	TGCGCCAGCAGCGCAGAAGAGACCCAGTACTTC	CASSAEETQYF
TRBD1	TRBJ2-7	.	TRBV7-9	TGTGCCAGCAGCTCACACAGGGGTTTAGGCGACGAGCAGTACTTC	CASSSHRGLGDEQYF
.	TRBJ2-1	few	TRBV20-1	TGCAGCTATAGTTTGAGCTCCTACAATGAGCAGTTCTTC	CSYSLSSYNEQFF
.	TRBJ2-7	few	TRBV6-2/TRBV6-3	TGTGCCAGCAGTTACGTCGGTCTCGGCTCCTACGAGCAGTACTTC	CASSYVGLGSYEQYF
.	TRBJ2-2	many	TRBV10-1	TGCGCCAGCAGAGGGGGAGAGTCCACCGGGGAGCTGTTTTTT	CASRGGESTGELFF
TRBD1	TRBJ2-7	.	TRBV5-1	TGCGCCAGCAGCAACCCCCGGGACAGAGTCGAGCAGTACTTC	CASSNPRDRVEQYF
.	TRBJ2-7	few	TRBV21-1	TGTGCCAGCAGCTCACGGGACAGACAATTCTACGAGCAGTACTTC	CASSSRDRQFYEQYF
.	TRBJ2-5	.	TRBV12-3/TRBV12-4	TGTGCCTTCAGGGCGGGAACCAGACTAGTGGTGGAGGAAGAGACCCAGTACTTC	CAFRAGTRLVVEEETQYF
.	TRBJ1-1	.	TRBV20-1	TGCAGTGCTAGACCGGGGACTTCTGAAGCTTTCTTT	CSARPGTSEAFF
.	TRBJ1-4	.	TRBV29-1	TGCAGCGTTGAGCTTAGGATCCAAGGAAAACTGTTTTTT	CSVELRIQGKLFF
.	TRBJ1-5	many	TRBV5-6	TGTGCCAGCAGCTATGGACAGAATCAGCCCCAGCATTTT	CASSYGQNQPQHF
TRBD2	TRBJ2-7	few	TRBV7-3	TGTGCCAGCAGCACTAAAGCGGGGGGCAACGAGCAGTACTTC	CASSTKAGGNEQYF
.	TRBJ2-1	few	TRBV4-2	TGTGCCAGCAGCCACCCCGGGACTCCTGTATCGGAGCAGTTCTTC	CASSHPGTPVSEQFF
.	TRBJ2-5	few	TRBV5-6	TGTGCCAGCAGCTTGAAGCTTGCGGGAACGGAGACCCAGTACTTC	CASSLKLAGTETQYF
.	TRBJ2-3	few	TRBV7-2	TGTGCCAGCAGCAGGGGGGGCGTGGATACGCAGTATTTT	CASSRGGVDTQYF
TRBD2	TRBJ2-6	few	TRBV6-2/TRBV6-3	TGTGCCAGCAGTTACAAGGGACTAGCTTTCCTGACTTTC	CASSYKGLAFLTF
.	TRBJ1-4	few	TRBV7-9	TGTGCCAGCAGCCTGAACGTTGAAAAACTGTTTTTT	CASSLNVEKLFF
TRBD2	TRBJ2-5	few	TRBV5-6	TGTGCCAGCAGCTCTACCGGGACTAGAGTTCGCGAGACCCAGTACTTC	CASSSTGTRVRETQYF
TRBD2	TRBJ2-7	.	TRBV4-3	TGCGCCAGCAGCCAATCGGGGGGGGAGGGTCCCTACGAGCAGTACTTC	CASSQSGGEGPYEQYF
.	TRBJ1-2	few	TRBV7-2	TGTGCCAGCAGCTCTCCACAGACCTATGGCTACACCTTC	CASSSPQTYGYTF
TRBD2	TRBJ2-3	few	TRBV7-9	TGTGCCAGCAGCTTACGCGGGAGGGCAGATACGCAGTATTTT	CASSLRGRADTQYF
TRBD1	TRBJ1-1	.	TRBV5-1	TGCGCCAGCAGCGGAGGGGGCCTGAACACTGAAGCTTTCTTT	CASSGGGLNTEAFF
TRBD1	TRBJ1-1	few	TRBV19	TGTGCCAGTAACGGACAGGGGACTTTCAACACTGAAGCTTTCTTT	CASNGQGTFNTEAFF
TRBD2	TRBJ2-5	.	TRBV28	TGTGCCAGCAGCCAGACTAGCGGGAGGAGGAGGGAGACCCAGTACTTC	CASSQTSGRRRETQYF
.	TRBJ2-5	few	TRBV20-1	TGCAGTGCTGGTCCGGGATTAGGAGAGACCCAGTACTTC	CSAGPGLGETQYF
.	TRBJ1-2	.	TRBV10-3	TGTGCCATCGGCAGCTACACCTTC	CAIGSYTF
TRBD1	TRBJ1-4	few	TRBV6-1	TGTGCCAGCAGCCTAGGTGGACAGGGTGCAACTAATGAAAAACTGTTTTTT	CASSLGGQGATNEKLFF
TRBD2	TRBJ2-7	.	TRBV20-1	TGCAGTGCTGGGGGACTAGCCCTGGAGGAGCAGTACTTC	CSAGGLALEEQYF
TRBD2	TRBJ2-5	.	TRBV5-1	TGCGCCAGCAGCTTGGCTCCTAGCGGGAGTGAGACCCAGTACTTC	CASSLAPSGSETQYF
.	TRBJ2-3	once	TRBV4-3	TGCGCCAGCAGCCAAGTGCTCACTAGAACAGATACGCAGTATTTT	CASSQVLTRTDTQYF
.	TRBJ2-1	few	TRBV7-3	TGTGCCAGCAGCTTAATACATTACAATGAGCAGTTCTTC	CASSLIHYNEQFF
.	TRBJ2-3	.	TRBV20-1	TGCAGTGCTAGAGCCGCTAGCGGCACAGATACGCAGTATTTT	CSARAASGTDTQYF
.	TRBJ2-5	few	TRBV4-2	TGTGCCAGCAGCCAAGATAGACGGCGGGTCCCAGAGACCCAGTACTTC	CASSQDRRRVPETQYF
.	TRBJ1-5	many	TRBV7-2	TGTGCCAGCAGCCCCCCTAATCAGCCCCAGCATTTT	CASSPPNQPQHF
.	TRBJ2-5	.	TRBV5-6	TGTGCCAGCAGCATAGCGGAGGGGTGGGAGACCCAGTACTTC	CASSIAEGWETQYF
.	TRBJ2-7	few	TRBV3-1	TGTGCCAGCAGCTCCTTCGGCCCTTGGGAGCAGTACTTC	CASSSFGPWEQYF
.	TRBJ2-2	.	TRBV29-1	TGCAGCGGAGGCATCGGGGAGCTGTTTTTT	CSGGIGELFF
.	TRBJ2-7	few	TRBV20-1	TGCAGTGCTAGCGGCAGGGTCGACGAGCAGTACTTC	CSASGRVDEQYF
.	TRBJ2-2	many	TRBV11-2	TGTGCCGCCGCCCGCGCCCGCCCGGAGATGGGGGCTACAGGGACCGGGGAGCTGTTTTTT	CAAARARPEMGATGTGELFF
.	TRBJ2-2	.	TRBV12-3/TRBV12-4	TGTGCCAGCTTCGTAGGTGCCGGGGAGCTGTTTTTT	CASFVGAGELFF
.	TRBJ2-1	.	TRBV4-2	TGTGCCAGCAGCCGAGACAGAAGCAATGAGCAGTTCTTC	CASSRDRSNEQFF
TRBD2	TRBJ2-1	.	TRBV20-1	TGCAGTGCATACGTAGCGGGGACGAGGGCTTTGTTAGGTGACAATGAGCAGTTCTTC	CSAYVAGTRALLGDNEQFF
.	TRBJ2-7	few	TRBV23-1	TGCGCCAGCAGTCAGGGGACACGGTCCTACGAGCAGTACTTC	CASSQGTRSYEQYF
.	TRBJ2-3	.	TRBV6-5	TGTGCCAGCGGAGTGGATACGCAGTATTTT	CASGVDTQYF
TRBD1	TRBJ2-1	many	TRBV29-1	TGCAGCGTTACGGGGACAGATAGAAATGAGCAGTTCTTC	CSVTGTDRNEQFF
TRBD2	TRBJ2-2	.	TRBV20-1	TGCAGTGCTAGAGTGGGGACTAGCGGGAGGGCCGCCGGGGAGCTGTTTTTT	CSARVGTSGRAAGELFF
.	TRBJ2-1	few	TRBV7-2	TGTGCCAGCAGCCCGGCCCTGACACAGTACAATGAGCAGTTCTTC	CASSPALTQYNEQFF
TRBD2	TRBJ2-1	few	TRBV20-1	TGCAGTGCTAGCAAGGGGACTACCAATCCCGAGCAGTTCTTC	CSASKGTTNPEQFF
.	TRBJ2-1	.	TRBV27	TGTGCCAGCAGTTCCCAGACTGCCCGCTCCTACAATGAGCAGTTCTTC	CASSSQTARSYNEQFF
TRBD2	TRBJ2-1	few	TRBV11-1	TGTGCCAGCAGCTCTGATAGAGGGTCTAGCGGGAAATCGTATGAGCAGTTCTTC	CASSSDRGSSGKSYEQFF
TRBD1	TRBJ2-4	many	TRBV29-1	TGCAGCGTTGTAGAGGGACAGGGTATCTACTTC	CSVVEGQGIYF
.	TRBJ2-3	.	TRBV12-3/TRBV12-4	TGTGCCAGCAGTTTACGGCCGGGTTGGGGGAACACAGATACGCAGTATTTT	CASSLRPGWGNTDTQYF
.	TRBJ2-7	few	TRBV20-1	TGCAGTGCTAGAGCGGGGGAACCCTACGAGCAGTACTTC	CSARAGEPYEQYF